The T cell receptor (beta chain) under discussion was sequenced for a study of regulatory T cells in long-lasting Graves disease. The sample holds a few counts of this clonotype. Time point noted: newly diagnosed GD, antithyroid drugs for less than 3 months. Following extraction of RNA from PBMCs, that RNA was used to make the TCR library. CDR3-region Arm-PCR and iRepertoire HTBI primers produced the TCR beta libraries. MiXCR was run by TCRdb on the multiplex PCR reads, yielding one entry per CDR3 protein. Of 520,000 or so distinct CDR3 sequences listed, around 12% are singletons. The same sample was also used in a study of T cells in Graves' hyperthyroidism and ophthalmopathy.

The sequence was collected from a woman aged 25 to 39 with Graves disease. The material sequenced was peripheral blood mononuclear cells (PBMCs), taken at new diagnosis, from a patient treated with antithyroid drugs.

CDR3 in amino acids: CATSPGNYGYTF. Written as DNA, the CDR3 is TGTGCCACCAGTCCGGGAAACTATGGCTACACCTTC. This chain connects TRBV24-1 to TRBJ1-2; D remains unclear. This CDR3 comprises 12 residues. V gave up 6 bases and J gave up 2 bases, with 6 bases separating them. The V gene's germline CDR1 is KGHDR and CDR2 SFDVKD.